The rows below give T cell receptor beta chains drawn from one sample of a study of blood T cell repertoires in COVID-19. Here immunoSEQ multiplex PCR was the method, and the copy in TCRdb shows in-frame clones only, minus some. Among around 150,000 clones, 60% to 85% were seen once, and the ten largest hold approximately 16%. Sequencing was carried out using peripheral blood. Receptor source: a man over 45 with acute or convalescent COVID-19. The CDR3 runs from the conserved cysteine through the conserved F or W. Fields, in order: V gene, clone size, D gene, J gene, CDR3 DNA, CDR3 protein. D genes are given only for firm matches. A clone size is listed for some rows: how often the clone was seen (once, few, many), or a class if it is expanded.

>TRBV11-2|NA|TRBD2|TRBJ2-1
TGTGCCAGCAGCCCGTCTAGCGGGCCTCCCTACAATGAGCAGTTCTTC
CASSPSSGPPYNEQFF
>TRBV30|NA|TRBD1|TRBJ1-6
TGTGCCTGGCGGGGACAGGGGAATTCACCCCTCCACTTT
CAWRGQGNSPLHF
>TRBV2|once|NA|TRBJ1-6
TGTGCCAGCGACGACCGGGGACCCCTCCACTTT
CASDDRGPLHF
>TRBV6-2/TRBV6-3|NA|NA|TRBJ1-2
TGTGCCAGCAGTTCTCTCCTCTATGGCTACACCTTC
CASSSLLYGYTF
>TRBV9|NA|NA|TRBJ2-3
TGTGCCAGCAGCGTAGCCGCGGGCTCAGATACGCAGTATTTT
CASSVAAGSDTQYF
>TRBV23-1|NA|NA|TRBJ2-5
TGCGCCAGCAGTCCTTATACCAGCCAAGAGACCCAGTACTTC
CASSPYTSQETQYF
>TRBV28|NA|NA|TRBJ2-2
TGTGCCAGCATCTCAGGGGGGCCTCTGAACACCGGGGAGCTGTTTTTT
CASISGGPLNTGELFF
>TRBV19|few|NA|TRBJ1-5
TGTGCCAGTAGTATGATGCGAAATCAGCCCCAGCATTTT
CASSMMRNQPQHF
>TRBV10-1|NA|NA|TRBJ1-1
TGCGCCAGCAGTGAAGGAGACCGTGAAGCTTTCTTT
CASSEGDREAFF
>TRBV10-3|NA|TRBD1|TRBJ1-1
TGTGCCATCGGGGCAGGGGGATTGAACACTGAAGCTTTCTTT
CAIGAGGLNTEAFF
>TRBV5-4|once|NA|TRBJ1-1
TGTGCCAGCAGGCTACAGGGTCCTGAAGCTTTCTTT
CASRLQGPEAFF
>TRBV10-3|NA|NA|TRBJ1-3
TGTGCCTTGGGGGGGAACAGTAACTCTGGAAACACCATATATTTT
CALGGNSNSGNTIYF
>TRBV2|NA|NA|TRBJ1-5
TGTGCCAGCATCGGGAGAGGCAATCAGCCCCAGCATTTT
CASIGRGNQPQHF
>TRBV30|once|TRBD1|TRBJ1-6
TGTGCCTGGAGCCATGCGGTCGGGACAGGGGGTAATTCACCCCTCCACTTT
CAWSHAVGTGGNSPLHF
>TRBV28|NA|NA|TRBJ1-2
TGTGCCAGCAGTCCCCCGAGACAGGTTAACTATGGCTACACCTTC
CASSPPRQVNYGYTF
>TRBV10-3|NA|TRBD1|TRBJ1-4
TGTGCCATCAGTGATGTGGGACAGGGGGATGAAAAACTGTTTTTT
CAISDVGQGDEKLFF
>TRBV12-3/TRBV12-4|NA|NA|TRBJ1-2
TGTGCCAGCAGGTCCCTAATAAACTATGGCTACACCTTC
CASRSLINYGYTF
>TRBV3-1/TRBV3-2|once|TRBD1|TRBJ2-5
TGTGCCAGCAGCCAAGGGGACAGGGGACAGTACTTC
CASSQGDRGQYF
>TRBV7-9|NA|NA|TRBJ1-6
TGTGCCAGCAGCTTTGGAGTGACTAATTCACCCCTCCACTTT
CASSFGVTNSPLHF
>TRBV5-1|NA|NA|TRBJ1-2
TGCGCCAGCAGGGAGGGCTATGGCTACACCTTC
CASREGYGYTF
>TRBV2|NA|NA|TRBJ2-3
TGTGCCAGCAGTGAGAGGGGACTTAGCACAGATACGCAGTATTTT
CASSERGLSTDTQYF
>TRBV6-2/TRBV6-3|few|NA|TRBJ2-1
TGTGCCAGCAGCCCCTCCGGAGGCGTGCAGTTCTTC
CASSPSGGVQFF
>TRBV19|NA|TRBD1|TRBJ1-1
TGTGCCAGTAGTAGACAGGGGGATGTTGCTGAAGCTTTCTTT
CASSRQGDVAEAFF
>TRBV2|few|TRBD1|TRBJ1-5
TGTGCCAGCAGAATACCGGGACAGGGGGCTTTCAATCAGCCCCAGCATTTT
CASRIPGQGAFNQPQHF
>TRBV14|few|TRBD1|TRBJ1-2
TGTGCCAGCAGCCAAGATACAGGGGTTAACTACACCTTC
CASSQDTGVNYTF
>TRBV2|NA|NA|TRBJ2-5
TGTGCCAGCAGTCCCGGACAGTACCAAGAGACCCAGTACTTC
CASSPGQYQETQYF
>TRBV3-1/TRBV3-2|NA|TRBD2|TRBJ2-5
TGTGCCAGCAGCGTTCGAGCGGGGGATACGTACCAAGAGACCCAGTACTTC
CASSVRAGDTYQETQYF
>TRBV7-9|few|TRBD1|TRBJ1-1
TGTGCCAGCAGCCCTAGGACAGGGGGAACTGAAGCTTTCTTT
CASSPRTGGTEAFF
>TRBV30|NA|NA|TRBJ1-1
TGTGCCTGGAGTATCCTGCGAGGGCGGGATGGAGCTTTCTTT
CAWSILRGRDGAFF
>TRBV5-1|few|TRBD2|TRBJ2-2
TGCGCCTCAACCTACGGGGGGACGTGGACCGGGGAGCTGTTTTTT
CASTYGGTWTGELFF
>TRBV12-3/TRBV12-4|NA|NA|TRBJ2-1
TGTGCCAGCAGTTTAGAGACTCCCAATGAGCAGTTCTTC
CASSLETPNEQFF
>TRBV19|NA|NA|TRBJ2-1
TGTGCCAGTAACGCAGGCCAGGGTGAGCAGTTCTTC
CASNAGQGEQFF
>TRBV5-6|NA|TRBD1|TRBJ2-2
TGTGCCAGCACCGAGACAGGGGGCGTCACCGGGGAGCTGTTTTTT
CASTETGGVTGELFF
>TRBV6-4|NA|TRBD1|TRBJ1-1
TGTGCCAGCAGGGCTGGACAGGAGAGGAACACTGAAGCTTTCTTT
CASRAGQERNTEAFF
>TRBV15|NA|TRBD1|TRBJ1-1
TGTGCCACCAGCCCGGGACAGGGGGCGAACACTGAAGCTTTCTTT
CATSPGQGANTEAFF
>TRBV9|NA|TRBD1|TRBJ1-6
TGTGCCAGCAGCTCACAGGGGGCAGGGTCACCCCTCCACTTT
CASSSQGAGSPLHF
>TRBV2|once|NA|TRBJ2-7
TGTGCCAGCAGTATCCAGGGCGGTTACGAGCAGTACTTC
CASSIQGGYEQYF
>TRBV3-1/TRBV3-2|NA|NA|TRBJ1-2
TGTGCCAGCAGCCAGGTGCCAGATGGCTACACCTTC
CASSQVPDGYTF
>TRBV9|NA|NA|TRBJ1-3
TGTGCCAGCAGCCGGGACTTCTCTAGAAACACCATATATTTT
CASSRDFSRNTIYF
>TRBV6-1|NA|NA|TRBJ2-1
TGTGCCAGCAGTGAAACGGTGAATGAGCAGTTCTTC
CASSETVNEQFF
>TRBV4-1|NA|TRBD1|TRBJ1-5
TGCGCCAGCAGCCAAAGGGACAGGGCACAGCCCCAGCATTTT
CASSQRDRAQPQHF
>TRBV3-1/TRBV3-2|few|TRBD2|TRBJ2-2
TGTGCCAGCAGCCGGACTAGCGGGGATACCGGGGAGCTGTTTTTT
CASSRTSGDTGELFF
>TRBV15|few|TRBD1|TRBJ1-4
TGTGCCACCAGCAGATCAGGGGGAATCAGGGAAAAACTGTTTTTT
CATSRSGGIREKLFF
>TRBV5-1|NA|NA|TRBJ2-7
TGCGCCAGCAGCTTCGACAGTCTCTACGAGCAGTACTTC
CASSFDSLYEQYF
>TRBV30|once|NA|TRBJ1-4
TGTGCCTGGAGTGTACAGTACGAAAAACTGTTTTTT
CAWSVQYEKLFF
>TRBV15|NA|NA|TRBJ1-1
TGTGCCACCAGCAGAGATAAACTCTCGAACACTGAAGCTTTCTTT
CATSRDKLSNTEAFF
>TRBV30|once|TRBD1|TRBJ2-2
TGTGCCTGGAGTGTTTTGGGACAGGGTTTTTTTATTACCGGGGAGCTGTTTTTT
CAWSVLGQGFFITGELFF
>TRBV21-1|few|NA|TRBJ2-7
TGTGCCAGCAGCAAAGACCGTCATGACTCGACAAGCGGGGCTAGGGCCTACGAGCAGTACTTC
CASSKDRHDSTSGARAYEQYF
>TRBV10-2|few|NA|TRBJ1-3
TGCGCCAGCAGTGATGTCGCCCGAGCTGGAAACACCATATATTTT
CASSDVARAGNTIYF
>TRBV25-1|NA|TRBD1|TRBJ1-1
TGTGCCAGCAGCGACAGGGGGAACACTGAAGCTTTCTTT
CASSDRGNTEAFF
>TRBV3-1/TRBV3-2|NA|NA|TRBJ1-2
TGTGCCAGCAGCCAAGGGGAGGGGACCTATGGCTACACCTTC
CASSQGEGTYGYTF
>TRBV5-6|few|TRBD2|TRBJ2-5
TGTGCCAGCAGCTCCCGGACTATGGGGGGGGAGACCCAGTACTTC
CASSSRTMGGETQYF
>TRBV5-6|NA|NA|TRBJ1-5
TGTGCCAGCAGCCGTCGGACAGCTTCCAATCAGCCCCAGCATTTT
CASSRRTASNQPQHF
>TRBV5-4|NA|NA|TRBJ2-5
TGTGCCAGCAGTTATATACAAGAGACCCAGTACTTC
CASSYIQETQYF